Below are 14 T cell receptor beta chains sequenced from a single sample in a study of blood T cell repertoires in COVID-19. Assay: immunoSEQ multiplex PCR; the TCRdb copy retains only in-frame clones and omits some. The sample carries 100,000 or so clones, 84% recorded once. Input material: peripheral blood. These receptors all stem from a man in his 70s with active or convalescent COVID-19.

The V gene is TRBV12-3 or TRBV12-4, the J gene TRBJ1-1; D ambiguous. Trimming pared 4 bases from V and 5 bases from J, leaving 8 bases between. This CDR3 is 12 amino acids long. This chain's CDR3 is CASSYSRTEAFF. The CDR3 DNA is TGTGCCAGCAGTTATTCTCGGACTGAAGCTTTCTTT.

The genes are TRBV28 and TRBJ1-5; D ambiguous. Trimming pared 2 bases from V and 6 bases from J, leaving 5 bases between. There are 12 residues in the CDR3. CDR1 and CDR2 from the germline V gene are MDHEN and SYDVKM. CDR3 in amino acids: CASSLEVQPQHF. For the CDR3, the DNA is TGTGCCAGCAGTTTAGAGGTTCAGCCCCAGCATTTT.

V gene TRBV21-1 combines with J gene TRBJ2-5; the table gives TRBD2 as D, unverified against the DNA. TRBV21-1 is tagged as a pseudogene. The CDR3 covers 17 residues. The CDR3 here is CASSNRAERGNQETQYF. The CDR3 coding sequence is TGTGCCAGCAGCAACCGGGCTGAGCGGGGGAACCAAGAGACCCAGTACTTC.

This chain links TRBV11-3 with TRBJ1-4; the match to TRBD1 covers 7 bases. Germline V gives CDR1 SGHNT, CDR2 YENEEA. CDR3 size: 19 residues. Unmatched junction bases numbered 15, after V lost 1 base and J lost 4 bases. In nucleotides, the CDR3 is TGTGCCAGCAGCTTAGCTCCACGGGACAGATTGAATAATAATGAAAAACTGTTTTTT. It encodes CASSLAPRDRLNNNEKLFF.

The chain carries TRBV27 and TRBJ1-5, with D possibly TRBD1 on 6 matching bases. There are 14 residues in the CDR3. Trimming took off 2 bases at V and 3 bases at J, with 8 bases between the two ends. From germline, CDR1 is MNHEY and CDR2 SMNVEV (reference sequence). The CDR3 sequence: CASSLQGFNQPQHF. The CDR3 DNA reads as TGTGCCAGCAGTTTACAGGGGTTCAATCAGCCCCAGCATTTT.

The table lists this clone with a few counts. J is TRBJ2-2 and V is TRBV6-4, with 9 bases lining up with TRBD1. The length of the CDR3 is 15 residues. Germline trimming cut 6 bases from V and 5 bases from J; bases unmatched to any gene: 7. Germline V gene sequence: CDR1 MRHNA, CDR2 SNTAGT. This CDR3 reads CASRPGTGRTGELFF. The DNA for the CDR3 is TGTGCCAGCAGGCCCGGGACAGGGCGGACCGGGGAGCTGTTTTTT.

The J gene is TRBJ2-1, the V gene TRBV5-1, with TRBD2 matching 10 bases. The junction had 5 bases not matched to a gene; V was cut back by 7 bases and J by 1 base. Germline CDR1 reads SGHRS; CDR2 reads YFSETQ. CDR3 length: 15 residues. The CDR3, as DNA: TGCGCCAGCGAGGATAGCGGGGGGTCCTACAATGAGCAGTTCTTC. This codes for CASEDSGGSYNEQFF.

J is TRBJ1-1 and V is TRBV3-1 (or the pseudogene TRBV3-2); TRBD1 agrees at 12 bases. After removal of 1 base from V and 6 bases from J, the junction contained 9 bases not matched to a gene. Looked up from germline, CDR1 is LGHDT and CDR2 is YNNKEL (reference sequence). This CDR3 is built from 17 residues. The CDR3 sequence: CASSQVGTGGILPEAFF. CDR3 sequence (DNA): TGTGCCAGCAGCCAAGTAGGGACAGGGGGCATCCTACCTGAAGCTTTCTTT.

This clone turned up a few times. The gene calls are TRBV5-4 and TRBJ1-2; no clear D gene. CDR1 and CDR2 (germline): SGHNT, YYREEE (reference sequence). Trimming stripped 0 bases from V and 8 bases from J, with 11 bases between. This CDR3 has 13 residues. CDR3 sequence: CASSLVAGPGYTF. DNA for the CDR3: TGTGCCAGCAGCTTGGTGGCTGGTCCCGGCTACACCTTC.

The V and J genes are TRBV6-5 and TRBJ2-5; the match to TRBD2 covers 13 bases. The germline gives CDR1 MNHEY, CDR2 SVGAGI. The V and J ends lost 2 bases and 4 bases, in that order; junction bases with no gene match: 1. The CDR3 sequence is 15 residues long. The CDR3 loop reads CASSYRTSGGETQYF. The CDR3 DNA is TGTGCCAGCAGTTACCGGACTAGCGGGGGAGAGACCCAGTACTTC.

The chain is built from TRBV5-1 and TRBJ2-1; D gene uncertain. Trimming shortened V by 5 bases and J by 0 bases, and 15 bases separated the two germline ends. Germline V gene lookup returns CDR1 SGHRS and CDR2 YFSETQ. This CDR3 is 16 amino acids long. DNA of the CDR3: TGCGCCAGCAGATTGAGCGAGGTCAGCTCCTACAATGAGCAGTTCTTC. This encodes CASRLSEVSSYNEQFF.

This sequence joins TRBV30 and TRBJ2-7; D is perhaps TRBD1 (8 bases). Germline-derived CDR1 and CDR2 are GTSNPN and SVGIG (reference sequence). V lost 6 bases and J lost 6, with 18 bases in between. The CDR3 is made up of 13 amino acids. The CDR3 nucleotides read TGTGCCTGCACAGGGGGAGGGGTGATCGAGCAGTACTTC. Protein: CACTGGGVIEQYF.

The chain links TRBV6-2 or TRBV6-3 to TRBJ1-2; 10 bases line up with TRBD1. This CDR3 is 14 amino acids long. The ends lost 5 bases at V and 4 bases at J; junction bases unmatched: 4. CDR1 and CDR2 from the germline V gene are MNHEY and SVGEGT. The CDR3 region has the DNA TGTGCCAGCAGTACGGGACAGGGGCTCTATGGCTACACCTTC. Translated, it gives CASSTGQGLYGYTF.

The gene calls are TRBV11-3 and TRBJ2-2, with 9 positions matching TRBD2. Unmatched junction bases numbered 8, after V lost 4 bases and J lost 2 bases. This CDR3 has 17 residues. Per the germline V gene, CDR1 is SGHNT and CDR2 is YENEEA. The DNA of the CDR3 is TGTGCCAGCAGCTCAACGCGGGGGGGGCCCAACACCGGGGAGCTGTTTTTT. This gives the protein CASSSTRGGPNTGELFF. Full variable domain (rest looked up from reference TRBV11-3 and TRBJ2-2): EAGVVQSPRYKIIEKKQPVAFWCNPISGHNTLYWYLQNLGQGPELLIRYENEEAVDDSQLPKDRFSAERLKGVDSTLKIQPAELGDSAVYLCASSSTRGGPNTGELFFGEGSRLTVL.